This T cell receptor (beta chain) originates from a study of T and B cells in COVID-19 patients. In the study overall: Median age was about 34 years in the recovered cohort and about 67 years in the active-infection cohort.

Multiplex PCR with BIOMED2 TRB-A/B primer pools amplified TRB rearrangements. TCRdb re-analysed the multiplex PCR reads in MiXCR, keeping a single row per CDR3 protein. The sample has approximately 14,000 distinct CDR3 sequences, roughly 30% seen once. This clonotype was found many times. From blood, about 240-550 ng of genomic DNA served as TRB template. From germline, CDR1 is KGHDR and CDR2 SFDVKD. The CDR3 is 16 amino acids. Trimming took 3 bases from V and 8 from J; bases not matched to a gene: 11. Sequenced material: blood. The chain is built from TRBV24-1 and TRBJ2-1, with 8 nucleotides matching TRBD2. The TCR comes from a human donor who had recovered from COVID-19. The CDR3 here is CATSDPGTRLPYEQFF. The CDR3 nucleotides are TGTGCCACCAGTGATCCCGGGACTAGACTTCCGTATGAGCAGTTCTTC.